This T cell receptor (beta chain) was sequenced during a study of blood T cell repertoires in COVID-19. Study context: PBMCs, B-cell-depleted T cells, or T cells were the source of the cDNA or gDNA that made up the material.

Germline CDR1 reads LGHDT; CDR2 reads YNNKEL (reference sequence). The V end was cut by 0 bases, the J end by 5 bases, with 7 bases between. This CDR3 comprises 13 residues. As processed by the authors: It was from reference gene primer amplification that nucleated cell counts were estimated. Clones were read by immunoSEQ multiplex PCR, and TCRdb kept only the in-frame ones, dropping some. That table supplies the V and J calls and clone size; D and trimming were determined from the DNA. This table has around 65,000 clones, 70% to 85% appearing once. This TCR came from a human donor in a cohort sampled during active COVID-19. The sequencing sample was made of peripheral blood. The V and J genes are TRBV3-1 (or the pseudogene TRBV3-2) and TRBJ1-1; D unresolved. The CDR3 nucleotides are TGTGCCAGCAGCCAAGATCTCAGGACTGAAGCTTTCTTT. Its protein product is CASSQDLRTEAFF.